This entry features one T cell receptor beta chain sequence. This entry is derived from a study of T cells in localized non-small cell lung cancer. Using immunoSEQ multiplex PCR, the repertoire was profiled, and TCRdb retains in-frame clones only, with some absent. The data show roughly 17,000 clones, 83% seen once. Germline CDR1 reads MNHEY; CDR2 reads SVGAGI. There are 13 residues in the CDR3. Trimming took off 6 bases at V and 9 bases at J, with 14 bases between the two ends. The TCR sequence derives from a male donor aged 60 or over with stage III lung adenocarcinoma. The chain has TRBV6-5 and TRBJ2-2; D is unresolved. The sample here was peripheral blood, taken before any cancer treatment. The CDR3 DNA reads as TGTGCCAGCAGACCCGGTGCCCGCTGGGAGCTGTTTTTT. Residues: CASRPGARWELFF.